Described below is a single T cell receptor beta chain sequence and its context. Its antigen is unknown. The sample originates from a study of blood T cells in healthy people across ages. Overall study findings and caveats: The study could not conclusively compare naive and antigen-experienced cells, given its unsorted PBMCs. Long-lived donors exceeded aged donors in naive CD4+ cells and diversity. A roughly linear age-dependent decrease characterized TCR beta diversity per million T cells.

Donors were healthy Caucasian individuals from Russia aged roughly 6 to 90. PCR was performed a second time for about 7 to 11 cycles using a sample-barcoded 5' primer and a J-beta primer mix. TCRdb independently ran MiXCR on the 5' RACE reads; one entry per CDR3 protein. The top ten hold roughly 23% of the sample, which has around 1,800,000 distinct CDR3 sequences, about two fifths seen once. Germline CDR1 reads ENHRY; CDR2 reads SYGVKD. The length of the CDR3 is 11 residues. Trimming pared 6 bases from V and 9 bases from J, leaving 10 bases between. This rearrangement joins TRBV10-3 to TRBJ2-3; D is perhaps TRBD1 (5 bases). This receptor was taken from a human donor in good health. Sequences were obtained from blood. CDR3 nucleotide sequence: TGTGCCATCAGGGACAAAGGCACGCAGTATTTT. Translated: CAIRDKGTQYF.